These 7 T cell receptor beta chains originate from one sample sequenced in a study of T cells in localized non-small cell lung cancer. Generated by immunoSEQ multiplex PCR, the TCRdb table keeps only in-frame clones and is missing some. The data show about 43,000 clones, with 75% to 95% seen just once and 8% to 11% held by the top ten. This specimen consisted of PBMCs, obtained before any cancer treatment. The receptors shown here come from a woman between 35 and 70 years old with stage II lung adenocarcinoma.

This sequence joins TRBV4-2 and TRBJ1-5; D is ambiguous. Germline values: CDR1 LGHNA, CDR2 YNFKEQ. Trimming removed 3 bases from V and 4 bases from J, with 16 bases in between. This CDR3 spans 16 amino acids. Here the CDR3 reads CASSQSFTRVNQPQHF. The CDR3 bases are TGTGCCAGCAGCCAGTCGTTTACAAGGGTGAATCAGCCCCAGCATTTT.

The rearrangement joins TRBV6-6 to TRBJ1-2; D ambiguous. The germline V gene encodes CDR1 MNHNY and CDR2 SVGAGI (reference sequence). V was cut by 6 bases and J by 2 bases, with 13 bases left in between. The CDR3 spans 14 residues. The CDR3 nucleotides are TGTGCCAGCAGCCCGCGAGGCAGAAACTATGGCTACACCTTC. Encoded protein: CASSPRGRNYGYTF.

The J gene is TRBJ2-7, the V gene TRBV5-1, with 7 bases that match TRBD2. CDR1 SGHRS and CDR2 YFSETQ come from the germline V gene. The junction had 8 bases not matched to a gene; V was cut back by 2 bases and J by 3 bases. The CDR3 spans 15 residues. The DNA for the CDR3 is TGCGCCAGCAGCTTCGGCGGCGGGGGTTACTACGAGCAGTACTTC. It encodes CASSFGGGGYYEQYF.

This chain joins TRBV7-9 and TRBJ1-1; TRBD1 aligns across 7 bases. CDR3 length equals 12 residues. CDR1 is SEHNR and CDR2 is FQNEAQ in the germline V gene (reference sequence). In DNA form, the CDR3 reads TGTGTGACAGGGCAATACCTGACTGAAGCTTTCTTT. As protein: CVTGQYLTEAFF.

The chain uses TRBV7-3 and TRBJ2-7; perhaps TRBD1 as D (6 bases). The V end was cut by 5 bases, the J end by 4 bases, with 21 bases between. There are 16 residues in the CDR3. The germline V gene encodes CDR1 SGHTA and CDR2 FQGTGA. CDR3 sequence: CASSPRGRTDFYEQYF. As DNA, the CDR3 is TGTGCCAGCAGCCCCCGTGGAAGGACAGACTTTTACGAGCAGTACTTC.

This rearrangement joins TRBV6-5 to TRBJ1-2; D remains unclear. Germline CDR1 and CDR2: MNHEY and SVGAGI. The CDR3 covers 10 residues. Between the trimmed V and J ends, which lost 6 bases and 14 bases, there was a span of 13 bases. The CDR3: CASSPLGWTF. The DNA of the CDR3 is TGTGCCAGCAGCCCTCTAGGTTGGACCTTC.

This clone was seen only once. The gene calls are TRBV19 and TRBJ1-4, with D perhaps matching TRBD1 (5 bases). V dropped 6 bases and J dropped 7 bases, with 21 bases sitting between them. The CDR3 totals 16 residues. Germline V gene sequence: CDR1 LNHDA, CDR2 SQIVND (reference sequence). CDR3 coding DNA: TGTGCCAGTAGCGCCCTCAGGGAGGAGGATAGTGAAAAACTGTTTTTT. Amino acids: CASSALREEDSEKLFF.